This T cell receptor beta chain was captured in a study of T cell changes during pregnancy in multiple sclerosis. Trimming shortened V by 4 bases and J by 4 bases, and 11 bases separated the two germline ends. Per the germline V gene, CDR1 is SGHNT and CDR2 is YYREEE (reference sequence). CDR3 length equals 13 residues. Clones were sequenced by immunoSEQ multiplex PCR, and TCRdb holds only the in-frame ones, with some missing. The sample yields tens of thousands of clones, 80% to 95% seen once. The chain carries TRBV5-4 and TRBJ1-1, with D possibly matching TRBD1 (6 bases). The material sequenced was peripheral blood, taken in the third trimester of pregnancy. This clonotype originated in a female donor in good health, enrolled as a control in a pregnancy study. The DNA of the CDR3 is TGTGCCAGCAGCCTGGGAGGGGGCACTGAAGCTTTCTTT. It encodes CASSLGGGTEAFF.